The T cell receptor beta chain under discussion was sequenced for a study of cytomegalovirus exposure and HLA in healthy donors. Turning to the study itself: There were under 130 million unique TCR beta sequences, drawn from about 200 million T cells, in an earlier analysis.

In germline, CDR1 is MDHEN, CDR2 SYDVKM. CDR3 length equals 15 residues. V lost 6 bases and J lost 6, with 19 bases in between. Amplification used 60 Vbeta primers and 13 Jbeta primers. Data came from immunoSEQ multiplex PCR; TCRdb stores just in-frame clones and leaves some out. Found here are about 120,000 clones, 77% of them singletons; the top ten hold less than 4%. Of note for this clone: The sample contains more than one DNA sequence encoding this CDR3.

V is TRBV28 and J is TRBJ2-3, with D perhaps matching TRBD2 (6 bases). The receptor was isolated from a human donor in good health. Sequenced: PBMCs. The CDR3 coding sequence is TGTGCCAGCAGGACCGACAGAGGGAGGAGGGATACGCAGTATTTT. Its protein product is CASRTDRGRRDTQYF.